Reported below is one T cell receptor (beta chain). Its cognate antigen is unknown. This entry belongs to a study of monozygotic twins with inflammatory bowel disease. Germline assignment: CDR1 MNHNS and CDR2 SASEGT. The CDR3 loop spans 14 amino acids. cDNA for TCRalpha and TCRbeta was amplified by nested PCRs of roughly 17 then nine to ten cycles. TCRdb reworked the 5' RACE reads into one entry per CDR3 protein, no DNA. This sample's table has 350,000 to 550,000 distinct CDR3 sequences. General study points: Limited power may explain why concordant and discordant twins showed no difference in repertoire similarity. Ultimately, a single strong signal or clonotype associated with IBD was not supported.

The V gene is TRBV6-1, the J gene TRBJ2-2; TCRdb outputs TRBD1, but without DNA this stays unchecked. The origin of this receptor is a human donor with ulcerative colitis or Crohn's disease, or a healthy co-twin of an affected twin (not recorded which). The sequenced sample was blood. This chain's CDR3 is CASSGNRGTGELFF.